A selection of T cell receptor beta chains follows, all from one sample in a study of blood T cell repertoires in COVID-19. Here immunoSEQ multiplex PCR was the method, and the copy in TCRdb shows in-frame clones only, minus some. This sample has approximately 280,000 clones, with about 83% found just once. Sequences were obtained from PBMCs or T cells enriched from blood (not recorded which). All receptors derive from a woman between 40 and 50 years old who had recovered from COVID-19. Each CDR3 is given with its conserved first and last residue. Each record gives: V gene, clone size, J gene, CDR3 protein. Expanded clones are given a class, and other clones once, few, many or no size at all.

TRBV5-1	once	TRBJ2-3	CASSLHGQGADTQYF
TRBV2	once	TRBJ2-5	CASSWDRDVQETQYF
TRBV19	NA	TRBJ1-2	CASSRTGGINYGYTF
TRBV27	NA	TRBJ1-2	CASRQGFPYGYTF
TRBV9	few	TRBJ2-1	CASSKLAEAYNEQFF
TRBV6-2/TRBV6-3	NA	TRBJ1-1	CASSYNAWRGGTEAFF
TRBV4-1	NA	TRBJ1-4	CASSRLSTGPYEKLFF
TRBV23-1	NA	TRBJ2-5	CASSQSMGLGETQYF
TRBV18	NA	TRBJ2-5	CASSPGDRGIETQYF
TRBV7-9	NA	TRBJ1-1	CASSPGGIEAFF
TRBV24-1	NA	TRBJ2-1	CATSDWTRGVNEQFF
TRBV27	NA	TRBJ1-1	CASSLTPPDRLYGTEAFF
TRBV4-3	once	TRBJ2-3	CASSQGVSLADTQYF
TRBV7-3	few	TRBJ2-1	CASSFRGLAGSNEQFF
TRBV29-1	NA	TRBJ2-1	CSVADGTGSWNEQFF
TRBV3-1/TRBV3-2	NA	TRBJ2-1	CASSQNLAGGFVHEQFF
TRBV19	once	TRBJ1-1	CASSPIPLGQGNTEAFF
TRBV28	NA	TRBJ2-2	CASSPPTGMTGELFF
TRBV6-2/TRBV6-3	NA	TRBJ2-5	CASSRVGETQYF
TRBV6-2/TRBV6-3	NA	TRBJ2-7	CASSSGTRRDEQYF
TRBV28	NA	TRBJ2-7	CASSPPPPSAWEQYF
TRBV7-9	NA	TRBJ2-7	CASSSGRGGREQYF
TRBV9	NA	TRBJ2-3	CASSRLGLAGLTDTQYF
TRBV5-1	NA	TRBJ2-1	CASSLGGNGNEQFF
TRBV3-1/TRBV3-2	NA	TRBJ2-7	CASSQAARGPYEQYF
TRBV7-8	once	TRBJ1-4	CASSPGQGEKLFF
TRBV19	NA	TRBJ1-6	CASTPRQGTSPLHF
TRBV11-2	NA	TRBJ1-1	CASSLAGGNTEAFF
TRBV28	NA	TRBJ2-1	CASSGIAASGGGQFF
TRBV6-1	NA	TRBJ2-7	CASSEPPGASYEQYF
TRBV30	NA	TRBJ1-4	CAGQLRWDEKLFF
TRBV5-1	NA	TRBJ1-1	CASKIDSNTEAFF
TRBV9	NA	TRBJ2-1	CASSPQANEQFF
TRBV7-9	NA	TRBJ2-5	CASSLPPGRQTQYF
TRBV7-3	NA	TRBJ2-7	CASSGAGSYEQYF
TRBV6-5	NA	TRBJ2-7	CASSYGLAGVDEQYF
TRBV28	once	TRBJ1-1	CASSLTGLPGGGKEENTEAFF
TRBV4-2	NA	TRBJ2-5	CASSQSLTGQKETQYF
TRBV29-1	NA	TRBJ1-2	CSVGQDNYGYTF
TRBV7-9	NA	TRBJ1-1	CASSSPTGRDTEAFF
TRBV6-5	NA	TRBJ2-5	CASSYRQGWRETQYF
TRBV7-9	few	TRBJ2-4	CASSLAFGSAGATKNIQYF
TRBV18	NA	TRBJ2-1	CASSPESLAGVSSYNEQFF
TRBV19	NA	TRBJ1-1	CASSIVQGATEAFF
TRBV7-9	NA	TRBJ1-2	CASSLAWTGLENYGYTF
TRBV3-1/TRBV3-2	NA	TRBJ2-1	CASSRGGLEQFF
TRBV13	NA	TRBJ2-7	CASSPPQGPNYEQYF
TRBV6-5	NA	TRBJ2-3	CASSKRAAGTDTQYF
TRBV5-6	NA	TRBJ1-5	CASSLGGGQPQHF
TRBV7-9	NA	TRBJ1-1	CASSGRSTEAFF
TRBV27	NA	TRBJ2-7	CASRQGSSYEQYF
TRBV9	once	TRBJ1-4	CASSGGAQGGEKLFF
TRBV9	NA	TRBJ2-1	CASSATRGLAGVEQFF
TRBV24-1	NA	TRBJ2-1	CATSDPGTSGYNEQFF